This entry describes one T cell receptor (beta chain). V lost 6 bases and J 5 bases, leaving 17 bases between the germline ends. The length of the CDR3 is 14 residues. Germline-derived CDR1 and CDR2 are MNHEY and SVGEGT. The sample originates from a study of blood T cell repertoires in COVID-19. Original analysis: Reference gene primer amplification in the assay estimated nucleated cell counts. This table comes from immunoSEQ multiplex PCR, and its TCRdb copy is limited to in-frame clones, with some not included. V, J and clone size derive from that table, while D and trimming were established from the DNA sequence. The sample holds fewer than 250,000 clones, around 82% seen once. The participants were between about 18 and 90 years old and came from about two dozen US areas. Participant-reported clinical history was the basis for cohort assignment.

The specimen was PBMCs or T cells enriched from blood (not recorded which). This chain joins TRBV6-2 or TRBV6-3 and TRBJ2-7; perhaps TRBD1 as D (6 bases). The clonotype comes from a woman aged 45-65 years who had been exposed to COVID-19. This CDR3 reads CASSRRGTIDEQYF. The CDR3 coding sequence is TGTGCCAGCAGCCGACGTGGGACAATAGACGAGCAGTACTTC.